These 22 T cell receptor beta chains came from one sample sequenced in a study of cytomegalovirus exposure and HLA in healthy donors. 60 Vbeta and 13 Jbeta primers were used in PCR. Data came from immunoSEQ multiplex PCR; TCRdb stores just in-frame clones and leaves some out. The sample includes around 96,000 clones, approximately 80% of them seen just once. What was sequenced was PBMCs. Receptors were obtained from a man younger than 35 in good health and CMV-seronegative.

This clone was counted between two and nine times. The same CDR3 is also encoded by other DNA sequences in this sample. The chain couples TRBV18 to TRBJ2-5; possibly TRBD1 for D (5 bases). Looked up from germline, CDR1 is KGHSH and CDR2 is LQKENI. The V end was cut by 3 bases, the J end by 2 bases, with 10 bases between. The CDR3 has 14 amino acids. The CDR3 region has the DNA TGTGCCAGCTCACCCCGGACATCACAAGAGACCCAGTACTTC. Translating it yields CASSPRTSQETQYF. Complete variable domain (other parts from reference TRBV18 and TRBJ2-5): NAGVMQNPRHLVRRRGQEARLRCSPMKGHSHVYWYRQLPEEGLKFMVYLQKENIIDESGMPKERFSAEFPKEGPSILRIQQVVRGDSAAYFCASSPRTSQETQYFGPGTRLLVL.

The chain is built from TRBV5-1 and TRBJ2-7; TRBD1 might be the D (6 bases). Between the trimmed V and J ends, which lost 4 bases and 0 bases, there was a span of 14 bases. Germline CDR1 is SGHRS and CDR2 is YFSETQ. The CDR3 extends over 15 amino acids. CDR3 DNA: TGCGCCAGCAGCGCTCCCGACAGGACCTCCTACGAGCAGTACTTC. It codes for CASSAPDRTSYEQYF.

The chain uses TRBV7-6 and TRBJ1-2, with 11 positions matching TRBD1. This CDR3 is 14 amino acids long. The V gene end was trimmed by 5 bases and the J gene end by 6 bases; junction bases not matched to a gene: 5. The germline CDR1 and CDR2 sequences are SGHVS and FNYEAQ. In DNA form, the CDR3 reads TGTGCCAGCAGCCAGGGACAGGGGGTGGATGGCTACACCTTC. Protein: CASSQGQGVDGYTF.

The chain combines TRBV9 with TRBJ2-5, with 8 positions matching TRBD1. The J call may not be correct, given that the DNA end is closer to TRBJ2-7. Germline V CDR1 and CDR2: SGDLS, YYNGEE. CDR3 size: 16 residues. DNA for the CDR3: TGTGCCAGCAGCGTAGAAAATGGACAGGGTAGTGGCGAGCAGTACTTC. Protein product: CASSVENGQGSGEQYF.

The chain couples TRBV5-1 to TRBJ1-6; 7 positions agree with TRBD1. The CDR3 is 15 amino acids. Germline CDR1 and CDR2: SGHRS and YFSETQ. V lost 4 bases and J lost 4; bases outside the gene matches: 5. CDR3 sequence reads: CASSQGQLYNSPLHF. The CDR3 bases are TGCGCCAGCAGCCAGGGACAGCTATATAATTCACCCCTCCACTTT.

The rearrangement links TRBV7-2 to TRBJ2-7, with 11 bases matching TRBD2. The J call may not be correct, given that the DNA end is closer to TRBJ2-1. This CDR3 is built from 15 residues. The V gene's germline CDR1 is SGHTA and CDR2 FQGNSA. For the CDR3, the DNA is TGTGCCAGCAGCTTCGATAGCGGGGGGGCCTTTGAGCAGTTCTTC. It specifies CASSFDSGGAFEQFF.

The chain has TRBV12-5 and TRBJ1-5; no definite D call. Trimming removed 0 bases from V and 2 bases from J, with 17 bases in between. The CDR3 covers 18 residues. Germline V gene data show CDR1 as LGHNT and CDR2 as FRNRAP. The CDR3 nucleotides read TGTGCTAGTGGTTTGGTAATGCAGGTAGGTGGGCGCAATCAGCCCCAGCATTTT. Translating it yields CASGLVMQVGGRNQPQHF.

The CDR3 spells CASSSPLGTAYNEQFF. The CDR3 nucleotides are TGTGCCAGTAGCTCCCCGCTCGGGACAGCCTACAATGAGCAGTTCTTC. The chain employs TRBV19 and TRBJ2-1; TRBD1 matches 7 bases. V was pared by 6 bases and J by 2 bases, with 10 bases of the junction left unmatched. This CDR3 is built from 16 residues. CDR1 is LNHDA, CDR2 SQIVND, per germline (reference sequence).

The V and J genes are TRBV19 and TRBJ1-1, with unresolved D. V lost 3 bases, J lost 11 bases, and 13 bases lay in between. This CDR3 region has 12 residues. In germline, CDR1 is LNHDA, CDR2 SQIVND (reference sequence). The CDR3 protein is CASSIGFGPAFF. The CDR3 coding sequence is TGTGCCAGTAGTATCGGGTTTGGCCCGGCTTTCTTT.

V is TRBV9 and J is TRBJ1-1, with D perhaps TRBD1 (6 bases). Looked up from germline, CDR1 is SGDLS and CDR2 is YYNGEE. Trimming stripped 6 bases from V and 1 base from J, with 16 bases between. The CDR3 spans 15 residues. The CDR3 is CASTGEGGKNTEAFF. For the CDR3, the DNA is TGTGCCAGCACGGGGGAGGGGGGGAAGAACACTGAAGCTTTCTTT. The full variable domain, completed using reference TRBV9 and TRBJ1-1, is DSGVTQTPKHLITATGQRVTLRCSPRSGDLSVYWYQQSLDQGLQFLIQYYNGEERAKGNILERFSAQQFPDLHSELNLSSLELGDSALYFCASTGEGGKNTEAFFGQGTRLTVV.

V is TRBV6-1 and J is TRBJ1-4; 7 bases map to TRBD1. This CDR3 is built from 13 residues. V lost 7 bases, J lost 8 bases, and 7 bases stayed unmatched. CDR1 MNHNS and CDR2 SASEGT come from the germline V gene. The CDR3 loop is CASNGGDSEKLFF. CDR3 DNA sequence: TGTGCCAGCAACGGGGGGGACAGCGAAAAACTGTTTTTT.

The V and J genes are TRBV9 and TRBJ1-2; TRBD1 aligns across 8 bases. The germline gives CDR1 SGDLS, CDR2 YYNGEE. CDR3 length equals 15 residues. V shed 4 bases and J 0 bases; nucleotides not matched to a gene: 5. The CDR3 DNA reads TGTGCCAGCAGCAGCCGGGACAGGACTAACTATGGCTACACCTTC. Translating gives CASSSRDRTNYGYTF. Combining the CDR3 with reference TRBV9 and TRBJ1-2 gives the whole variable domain DSGVTQTPKHLITATGQRVTLRCSPRSGDLSVYWYQQSLDQGLQFLIQYYNGEERAKGNILERFSAQQFPDLHSELNLSSLELGDSALYFCASSSRDRTNYGYTFGSGTRLTVV.

The CDR3 coding sequence is TGCGCCAGCAGCAATACAGGGGCGGCCTATGGCTACACCTTC. It specifies CASSNTGAAYGYTF. This chain joins TRBV5-1 and TRBJ1-2; TRBD1 matches 7 bases. The CDR3 runs 14 residues. J gave up 4 bases and V 4 bases, and 7 bases lay outside the gene matches. Germline V CDR1 and CDR2: SGHRS, YFSETQ.

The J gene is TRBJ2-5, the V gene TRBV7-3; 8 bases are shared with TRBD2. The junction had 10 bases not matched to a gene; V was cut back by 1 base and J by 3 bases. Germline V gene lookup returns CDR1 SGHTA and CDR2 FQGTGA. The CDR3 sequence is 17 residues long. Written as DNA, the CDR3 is TGTGCCAGCAGCTTAAGTAGGGAAGCGGGGGCTAAAGAGACCCAGTACTTC. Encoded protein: CASSLSREAGAKETQYF.

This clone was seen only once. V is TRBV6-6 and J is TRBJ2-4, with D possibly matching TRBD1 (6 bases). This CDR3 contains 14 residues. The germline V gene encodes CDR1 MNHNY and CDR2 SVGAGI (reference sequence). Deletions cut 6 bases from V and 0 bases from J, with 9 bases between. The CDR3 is CASREQGAKNIQYF. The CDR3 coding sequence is TGTGCCAGCAGGGAACAGGGAGCCAAAAACATTCAGTACTTC.

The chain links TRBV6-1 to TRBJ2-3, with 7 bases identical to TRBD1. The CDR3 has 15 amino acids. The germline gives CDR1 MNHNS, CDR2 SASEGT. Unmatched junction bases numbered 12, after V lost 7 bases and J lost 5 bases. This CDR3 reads CASTSNDRVGDTQYF. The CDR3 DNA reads TGTGCCAGCACCTCTAACGACAGGGTGGGAGATACGCAGTATTTT.

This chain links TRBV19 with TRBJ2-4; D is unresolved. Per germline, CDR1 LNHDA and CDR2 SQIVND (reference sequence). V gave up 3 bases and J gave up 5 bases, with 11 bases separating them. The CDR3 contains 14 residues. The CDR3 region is CASSIPYAQNIQYF. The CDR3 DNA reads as TGTGCCAGTAGTATCCCCTACGCTCAAAACATTCAGTACTTC.

The CDR3 region is CASSFGTGINEQYF. Here the CDR3 DNA reads TGTGCCAGCAGCTTCGGGACAGGGATAAACGAGCAGTACTTC. The chain joins TRBV11-2 to TRBJ2-7, with 9 bases fitting TRBD1. Germline-derived CDR1 and CDR2 are SGHAT and FQNNGV. Germline trimming cut 3 bases from V and 5 bases from J; bases unmatched to any gene: 5. The CDR3 is 14 amino acids.

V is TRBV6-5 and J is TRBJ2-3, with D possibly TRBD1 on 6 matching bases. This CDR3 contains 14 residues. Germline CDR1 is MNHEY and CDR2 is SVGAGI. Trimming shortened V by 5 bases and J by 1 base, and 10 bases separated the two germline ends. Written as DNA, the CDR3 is TGTGCCAGCAGTACTGGGGGCCGCACAGATACGCAGTATTTT. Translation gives CASSTGGRTDTQYF.

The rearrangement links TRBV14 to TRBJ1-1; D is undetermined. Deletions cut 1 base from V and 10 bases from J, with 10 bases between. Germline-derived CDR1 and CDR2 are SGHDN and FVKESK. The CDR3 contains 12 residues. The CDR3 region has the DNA TGTGCCAGCAGCCAAGGTGAAAGGAGAGCTTTCTTT. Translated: CASSQGERRAFF.

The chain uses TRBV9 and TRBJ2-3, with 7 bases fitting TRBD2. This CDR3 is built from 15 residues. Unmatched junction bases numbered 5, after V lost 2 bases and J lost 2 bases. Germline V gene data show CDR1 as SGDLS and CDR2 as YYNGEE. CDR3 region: CASSVTGTTTDTQYF. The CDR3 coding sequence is TGTGCCAGCAGCGTCACCGGGACTACCACAGATACGCAGTATTTT.

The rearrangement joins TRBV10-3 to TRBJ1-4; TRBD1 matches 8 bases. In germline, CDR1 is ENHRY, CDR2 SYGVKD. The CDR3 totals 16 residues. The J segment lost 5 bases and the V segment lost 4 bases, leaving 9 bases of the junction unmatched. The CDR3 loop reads CAISGPSGGPNEKLFF. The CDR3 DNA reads TGTGCCATCAGTGGTCCCTCAGGGGGCCCCAATGAAAAACTGTTTTTT.